Sequencing of this T cell receptor beta chain was carried out in a study of shared clonotypes between healthy human individuals (dated by TCRdb to 2020 to 2021). In terms of the full investigation: A couple of women and a few men aged 18 to 49 years were included in the cohort. Different laboratories and diverse techniques were used to prepare libraries and sequence TCR repertoires, to increase sequencing depth and limit assay-specific biases. Per donor, three plates each were used for CD4 naive and CD4 memory, two for CD8 naive, and one for CD8 memory. The study deeply sequenced blood TCR repertoires of about five healthy adults to estimate repertoire size and the extent of clonotype sharing between individuals. Leukapheresis yielded between about 0.94 and 10 billion PBMCs per donor.

On the study overall, not on this receptor specifically: The genetic and exposure-history diversity represented was limited by the small number of donors. Even with the large sequencing depth, rarefaction of the sorted-subset datasets indicated that sequencing was incomplete. Across a few donors, roughly 5% of naive CD4, around 3.3% of naive CD8, about 2% of memory CD4, and about 0.4% of memory CD8 clonotypes were shared. Higher generation probabilities were observed for clonotypes shared by all four sorted-subset donors than for non-shared clonotypes. Pairwise subsampling indicated that sequencing depth was expected to affect the degree of clonotype sharing among donors. Sampling was limited to blood, and TCR repertoires in tissue likely differ from TCR repertoires in blood. Naive subsets generally had larger estimated clonotype richness than memory subsets did.

Details on this clone: No antigen is known for it. There are no base qualities to consult, and no much larger clone falls within one base. Other DNA sequences from this sample encode an identical CDR3 as well.

V gives up 3 bases and J gives up 3 bases, and the segment between their germline ends measures 8 bases. CDR1 and CDR2 were assigned from the germline V gene (reference sequence) as PRHDT and FYEKMQ. The CDR3, cysteine through phenylalanine, is 13 amino acids long. This entry keeps only the CDR3 DNA: 39 bases, framed from base 1. For the CD8 naive samples, CD45RO-negative cells were positively selected for CCR7, yielding a CD45RA+CCR7+ population from which TemRA cells were excluded. Healthy HIV-negative adults with no recently reported acute infections or vaccinations were included as donors. Every donor was a Caucasian adult residing in Nashville, Tennessee, USA. After blood collection by leukapheresis, PBMCs were isolated using Ficoll-Histopaque density gradient centrifugation and then cryopreserved in the vapor phase of liquid nitrogen. Purity and quantity of every magnetically sorted T cell population were checked by analytical flow cytometry. Genomic DNA was isolated from every sorted fraction and measured by UV absorbance on a Nanodrop 2000c.

Using the deep immunoSEQ assay, TCR CDR3 regions were amplified from genomic DNA by multiplex PCR. Extracted genomic DNA from each cell subset was spread evenly across all wells of several immunoSEQ 96-well plates, with each plate serving as a replicate. For sorted subsets, about 200 ng genomic DNA, equal to 30,000 or so T cell genomes, was loaded into each replicate PCR. The purified libraries were quantified using a Qubit 3.0 fluorometer, sized with a Bioanalyzer 2100, and then quantified again using the KAPA Library Quantification kit. A separate single-read 150-cycle Illumina NextSeq 550 flow cell was used to sequence each immunoSEQ 96-well plate. As for how the authors treated the data: The immunoSEQ output contained only junctional sequences without quality scores, so filtering could not match that applied to full-length reads. Sequences were annotated with PyIR, a Python wrapper for IgBLAST v1.9, using IMGT germline references to assign V/J genes and CDR3. Reads were filtered out if the reads had weak V/J assignments (E-value above 1e-6), no CDR3, stop codons, out-of-frame junctions, or ambiguous translated residues. A V3J clonotype was defined by an identical inferred V gene, J gene, and CDR3 amino acid sequence. To compute the percentage overlap between repertoires, the number of shared unique clonotypes was divided by the size of the smaller repertoire. RTK rarefaction, the Chao1 estimator, and Recon v2.1 estimates of unobserved clonotypes were used to assess repertoire richness. OLGA was used to compute generation probabilities for all TCRbeta clonotypes that the gDNA method yielded from a handful of donors. The table comes from immuneACCESS by way of TCRdb, which keeps in-frame sequences with V and J called. Part of the clones is missing from these tables; in studies checked, under half for an unresolved V gene and the rest for unknown reasons. V and J calls and clone size are given by that table; D and trimming were obtained from the DNA. The sample table holds roughly 2,000,000 clones, of which approximately 94% were seen once. In total, the top ten clones hold more than 0.95% of the sample.

This receptor was identified in a man aged 18 to 29 in good health. Specimen: naive CD8+ T cells sorted from blood. The sample's cell subset or site label is to be understood as: CD45RA+CCR7+. The chain is assembled from TRBV13 and TRBJ2-5; there is no confident call for the D gene. The sequenced DNA: TGTGCCAGCAGCTTCCCGGCGGAAGAGACCCAGTACTTC. Protein translation: CASSFPAEETQYF.